Each of the 11 T cell receptor beta chains below was sequenced from the same sample in a study of blood T cell repertoires in COVID-19. The method was immunoSEQ multiplex PCR; TCRdb's version includes in-frame clones alone and lacks a portion of them. The sample includes about 210,000 clones, approximately 81% of them seen just once. Sequenced: PBMCs or T cells enriched from blood (not recorded which). The receptors come from a woman aged 45-60 years with acute COVID-19.

CDR3 coding DNA: TGTGCCAGTAGTATGAGTGGACAGGGGATAAGTCAGCCCCAGCATTTT. This codes for CASSMSGQGISQPQHF. The chain carries TRBV19 and TRBJ1-5; 9 nucleotides agree with TRBD1. V gave up 3 bases and J gave up 6 bases; unmatched junction bases: 9. Germline assignment: CDR1 LNHDA and CDR2 SQIVND (reference sequence). The CDR3 sequence is 16 residues long.

The rearrangement joins TRBV6-5 to TRBJ2-3; 9 nucleotides agree with TRBD2. The CDR3 has 16 amino acids. The ends lost 4 bases at V and 5 bases at J; junction bases unmatched: 10. The germline V gene has CDR1 MNHEY and CDR2 SVGAGI. CDR3 DNA sequence: TGTGCCAGCAGTTCTAAAAGCGGGGGGAGGGTAGATACGCAGTATTTT. Its protein is CASSSKSGGRVDTQYF.

The V gene is TRBV5-1, the J gene TRBJ2-1; 9 bases align to TRBD1. The ends lost 3 bases at V and 2 bases at J; junction bases unmatched: 9. Germline V gene data show CDR1 as SGHRS and CDR2 as YFSETQ. This CDR3 is 17 amino acids long. The CDR3: CASSSLITGGAYNEQFF. In DNA, the CDR3 is TGCGCCAGCAGCTCCTTAATTACAGGGGGCGCCTACAATGAGCAGTTCTTC.

The V and J genes are TRBV28 and TRBJ1-2; 8 bases line up with TRBD1. Germline V gives CDR1 MDHEN, CDR2 SYDVKM. The V segment lost 6 bases and the J segment 8 bases; nucleotides outside the gene matches: 11. CDR3 length: 14 residues. This CDR3 reads CASSTQGALKGYTF. For the CDR3, the DNA is TGTGCCAGCAGCACGCAGGGGGCATTGAAAGGCTACACCTTC.

CDR3 amino acids: CASSKVRLYKREQYF. As DNA, the CDR3 is TGTGCCAGCAGCAAAGTTAGGCTCTATAAGAGGGAGCAGTACTTC. V usage is TRBV21-1 and J usage is TRBJ2-7; TRBD2 was called by the table and not checked on the DNA. TRBV21-1 is noted as a pseudogene. The CDR3 consists of 15 residues.

This clone was seen a handful of times. The rearrangement links TRBV2 to TRBJ1-2; TRBD1 might be the D (6 bases). V lost 4 bases to trimming and J lost 3 bases, with 9 bases between them. This CDR3 comprises 13 residues. From germline, CDR1 is SNHLY and CDR2 FYNNEI. The CDR3, as DNA: TGTGCCAGCAGTGTTAGACAGGACTATGGCTACACCTTC. It encodes CASSVRQDYGYTF.

The CDR3 spells CASSVASGGYDTQYF. The DNA of the CDR3 is TGTGCCAGCAGCGTAGCTAGCGGGGGGTACGATACGCAGTATTTT. The J gene is TRBJ2-3, the V gene TRBV9; 11 nucleotides agree with TRBD2. CDR1 is SGDLS and CDR2 is YYNGEE in the germline V gene. This CDR3 has 15 residues. V gave up 0 bases and J gave up 6 bases; unmatched junction bases: 3.

In DNA, the CDR3 is TGTGCCAGCAGTTCTTCCCTTAACAATGAGCAGTTCTTC. This sequence encodes CASSSSLNNEQFF. The chain joins TRBV28 to TRBJ2-1; D gene ambiguous. This CDR3 is 13 amino acids long. Per the germline V gene, CDR1 is MDHEN and CDR2 is SYDVKM. V lost 4 bases and J lost 5, with 9 bases in between.

This clone was observed a few times. J is TRBJ2-7 and V is TRBV2, with 8 nucleotides matching TRBD2. V lost 2 bases and J lost 3; bases outside the gene matches: 6. The CDR3 sequence is 15 residues long. Germline V lookup: CDR1 SNHLY, CDR2 FYNNEI. In DNA form, the CDR3 reads TGTGCCAGCAGTGAAAAACTAGCGGCCTACTACGAGCAGTACTTC. It translates to CASSEKLAAYYEQYF.

The chain couples TRBV7-2 to TRBJ1-2; TRBD1 is a possible D gene (6 bases). The CDR3 has 14 amino acids. The V end lost 3 bases, the J end lost 7 bases, and 15 bases lay between the germline ends. Germline CDR1 reads SGHTA; CDR2 reads FQGNSA. CDR3: CASSFTGLVRGYTF. Here the CDR3 DNA reads TGTGCCAGCAGCTTCACAGGGTTGGTACGTGGCTACACCTTC. Variable domain in full (rest from reference TRBV7-2 and TRBJ1-2): GAGVSQSPSNKVTEKGKDVELRCDPISGHTALYWYRQSLGQGLEFLIYFQGNSAPDKSGLPSDRFSAERTGGSVSTLTIQRTQQEDSAVYLCASSFTGLVRGYTFGSGTRLTVV.

The chain uses TRBV5-4 and TRBJ2-7; 8 nucleotides line up with TRBD1. Unmatched junction bases numbered 6, after V lost 5 bases and J lost 2 bases. Germline-derived CDR1 and CDR2 are SGHNT and YYREEE (reference sequence). The CDR3 has 14 residues. The CDR3 here is CASRPGTGPYEQYF. Written as DNA, the CDR3 is TGTGCCAGCAGGCCCGGGACAGGACCCTACGAGCAGTACTTC.